The 9 T cell receptor beta chains presented below share a single source sample, sequenced in a study of early T cells in non-severe SARS-CoV-2 infection. TCRdb reprocessed the 5' RACE reads with MiXCR, giving one entry per CDR3 protein. Here the sample spans approximately 64,000 distinct CDR3 sequences, 18% being singletons. Specimen: whole blood, collected at baseline. The receptor source for this set is an adult who was a healthcare worker with PCR-confirmed SARS-CoV-2 infection or an uninfected control (not recorded which).

The V gene is TRBV28, the J gene TRBJ2-4, with unresolved D. Trimming shortened V by 3 bases and J by 0 bases, and 9 bases separated the two germline ends. CDR3 length: 15 amino acids. Germline V gene sequence: CDR1 MDHEN, CDR2 SYDVKM. For the CDR3, the DNA is TGTGCCAGCAGTTTTCCATCTCTAGCCAAAAACATTCAGTACTTC. Amino acid sequence: CASSFPSLAKNIQYF.

This clonotype was counted ten times or more. V is TRBV4-2 and J is TRBJ2-7; D may be TRBD2 (5 bases). V dropped 2 bases and J dropped 3 bases, with 11 bases sitting between them. The CDR3 has 14 residues. CDR1 is LGHNA and CDR2 is YNFKEQ in the germline V gene. CDR3 region: CASSQPGLDYEQYF. The DNA for the CDR3 is TGTGCCAGCAGCCAACCAGGACTGGACTACGAGCAGTACTTC.

This chain links TRBV19 with TRBJ2-5; 7 nucleotides agree with TRBD1. This CDR3 has 13 amino acids. V dropped 6 bases and J dropped 3; count of bases not matched to a gene: 4. In germline, CDR1 is LNHDA, CDR2 SQIVND (reference sequence). The CDR3 spells CASRRDSEETQYF. CDR3 nucleotides: TGTGCCAGTAGGAGGGACAGCGAAGAGACCCAGTACTTC.

This clonotype was detected a few times. The V and J genes are TRBV29-1 and TRBJ2-4; 7 nucleotides align to TRBD1. Per germline, CDR1 SQVTM and CDR2 ANQGSEA. Trimming at V came to 7 bases and at J to 5 bases, leaving 2 bases not matched to a gene. The CDR3 is made up of 11 amino acids. CDR3 DNA sequence: TGCAGCGCTGACAGGGAAAACATTCAGTACTTC. The encoded protein is CSADRENIQYF.

This clonotype showed up just once. The chain recombines TRBV12-3 or TRBV12-4 with TRBJ1-1, with TRBD1 matching over 8 bases. The length of the CDR3 is 15 residues. With 5 bases clipped from V and 4 bases from J, the junction kept 9 bases outside the gene matches. DNA of the CDR3: TGTGCCAGCAGTACCGTGGACAGGGCAGGCACTGAAGCTTTCTTT. Its translation is CASSTVDRAGTEAFF.

A few counts support this clonotype. The rearrangement joins TRBV5-1 to TRBJ1-2; 7 bases are a match to TRBD1. V lost 4 bases, J lost 5 bases, and 14 bases stayed unmatched. The germline CDR1 and CDR2 sequences are SGHRS and YFSETQ. The CDR3 is 16 residues long. CDR3 DNA: TGCGCCAGCAGCCCACCCGGGACAGTAACGGGGTATGGCTACACCTTC. Protein: CASSPPGTVTGYGYTF.

This sequence joins TRBV20-1 and TRBJ2-6; D might be TRBD1 or TRBD2, each matching 6 bases. This CDR3 spans 15 amino acids. Germline V gene sequence: CDR1 DFQATT, CDR2 SNEGSKA (reference sequence). V lost 2 bases and J 4 bases, leaving 12 bases between the germline ends. Written as DNA, the CDR3 is TGCAGTGCTAGACCGCCGGGGGCCGGGGCCAACGTCCTGACTTTC. It encodes CSARPPGAGANVLTF.

This clonotype came up a few times. V gene TRBV6-1 combines with J gene TRBJ2-5; weak D call: TRBD2 (6 bases). V gave up 6 bases and J gave up 5 bases, with 22 bases separating them. Germline CDR1 and CDR2: MNHNS and SASEGT. CDR3 size: 16 residues. CDR3 nucleotides: TGTGCCAGCAGAGATCGCGCGCGGGGTCCGGGGGAGACCCAGTACTTC. As protein: CASRDRARGPGETQYF.

The gene calls are TRBV4-3 and TRBJ1-4; 9 bases map to TRBD1. CDR1 is LGHNA and CDR2 is YSLEER in the germline V gene. The CDR3 runs to 14 residues. With 0 bases clipped from V and 7 bases from J, the junction kept 0 bases outside the gene matches. The CDR3 loop is CASSQEDRGEKLFF. CDR3 nucleotides: TGCGCCAGCAGCCAAGAGGACAGGGGTGAAAAACTGTTTTTT.